What follows are 4 T cell receptor beta chains derived from one specimen sequenced in a study of regulatory T cells in long-lasting Graves disease. Time point in this sample: newly diagnosed GD, antithyroid drugs for less than 3 months. The TCR library was made from RNA that had been extracted from PBMCs in TRIzol. In building TCR beta libraries, iRepertoire HTBI primers were used together with Arm-PCR of CDR3 regions. TCRdb re-called the multiplex PCR reads through MiXCR, storing one row per CDR3 protein. This repertoire shows some 400,000 distinct CDR3 sequences, 15% found once; its top ten account for 16%. Separately, the same data were catalogued under a study of T cells in Graves' hyperthyroidism and ophthalmopathy.

The sequences come from peripheral blood mononuclear cells (PBMCs), collected at new diagnosis, from a patient treated with antithyroid drugs. Receptor source: a woman aged 30 to 39 with Graves disease.

As to this clonotype: A much larger clonotype is one base distant, so this may be a read error. The chain couples TRBV12-3 or TRBV12-4 to TRBJ2-7; a weak D match, TRBD1 (6 bases). V was cut by 11 bases and J by 7 bases, with 24 bases left in between. This CDR3 region has 14 residues. The CDR3 DNA is TGTGCCGTACTAGGGCAGGGGATCCTCAATGAGCAGTACTTC. As protein: CAVLGQGILNEQYF.

In its sample, this clonotype was seen many times. This chain joins TRBV2 and TRBJ2-7, with TRBD1 matching 7 bases. This CDR3 has 15 residues. Germline V CDR1 and CDR2: SNHLY, FYNNEI. Trimming removed 6 bases from V and 0 bases from J; junction bases left unmatched: 8. The DNA for the CDR3 is TGTGCCAGCAGGGATCGGACAGGTTCCTCCTACGAGCAGTACTTC. It codes for CASRDRTGSSYEQYF. Looking up the rest from reference TRBV2 and TRBJ2-7 gives the full variable domain: EPEVTQTPSHQVTQMGQEVILRCVPISNHLYFYWYRQILGQKVEFLVSFYNNEISEKSEIFDDQFSVERPDGSNFTLKIRSTKLEDSAMYFCASRDRTGSSYEQYFGPGTRLTVT.

This clonotype appeared a few times. The J gene is TRBJ1-1, the V gene TRBV9, with D uncertain. The CDR3 is made up of 15 amino acids. V lost 0 bases to trimming and J lost 4 bases, with 13 bases between them. Germline lookup yields CDR1 SGDLS and CDR2 YYNGEE. This chain's CDR3 is CASSVVPGGATEAFF. CDR3 sequence (DNA): TGTGCCAGCAGCGTAGTTCCGGGTGGCGCCACTGAAGCTTTCTTT.

This clonotype was picked up a small number of times. The rearrangement joins TRBV2 to TRBJ1-2; 9 bases are a match to TRBD1. The germline gives CDR1 SNHLY, CDR2 FYNNEI. CDR3 size: 19 residues. Losses at the gene ends were 5 bases for V and 6 bases for J; bases not matched to a gene: 22. CDR3 residues: CASSHHDSDRGKRPDGYTF. The DNA of the CDR3 is TGTGCCAGCAGTCACCACGATTCAGACAGGGGGAAGCGACCCGATGGCTACACCTTC.